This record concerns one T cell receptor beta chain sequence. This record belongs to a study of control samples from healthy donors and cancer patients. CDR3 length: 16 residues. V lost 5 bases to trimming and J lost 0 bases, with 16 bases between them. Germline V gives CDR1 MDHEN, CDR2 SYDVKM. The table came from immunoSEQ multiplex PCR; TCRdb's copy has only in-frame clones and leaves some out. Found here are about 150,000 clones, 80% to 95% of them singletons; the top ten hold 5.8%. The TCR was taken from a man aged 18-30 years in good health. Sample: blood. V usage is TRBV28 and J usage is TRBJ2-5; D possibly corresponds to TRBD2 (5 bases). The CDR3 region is CASSKFTRRDQETQYF. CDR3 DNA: TGTGCCAGCAGTAAATTTACCAGGCGGGACCAAGAGACCCAGTACTTC.